This T cell receptor beta chain comes out of a study of spatial heterogeneity in lung cancer. Study-level information: The count of detected beta-chain sequences consistently exceeded that of alpha-chain sequences. Study findings and constraints: Blood showed ubiquitous tumor TCRs more often at resection than at routine follow-up.

Time point denoted: sample taken at primary tumor resection. Unsorted whole RNA samples from tumor, nontumor lung or frozen PBMC were sequenced. Donation came from about 72 patients with untreated early-stage non-small cell lung cancer. Every TCR cDNA molecule carried a tag that served as a unique molecular identifier. In TCRdb, the 5' RACE reads were re-called with MiXCR into one record per CDR3 protein. The profile shows tens of thousands of distinct CDR3 sequences, roughly 10% of them singletons. This clonotype was detected many times. Its antigen is still unknown. CDR1 is SGHTA, CDR2 FQGNSA, per germline. The CDR3 loop spans 14 amino acids. The germline V and J ends were trimmed by 3 bases and 5 bases, with 10 bases remaining between them.

The TCR sequence derives from a male donor with early-stage non-small cell lung cancer. V usage is TRBV7-2 and J usage is TRBJ2-2, with a tentative D call TRBD2 (5 bases). The starting material was PBMCs, obtained at surgery. The CDR3 DNA reads TGTGCCAGCAGCTTGAGGGTTGGAACCGGGGAGCTGTTTTTT. The encoded protein is CASSLRVGTGELFF.